Presented here are 26 T cell receptor beta chains from one specimen sequenced in a study of lymphopenia after photon versus proton radiotherapy. Data came from immunoSEQ multiplex PCR; TCRdb stores just in-frame clones and leaves some out. This table has around 26,000 clones, about 81% appearing once. The specimen was peripheral blood, collected from a patient treated with photon-based radiotherapy. The receptors here all came from a man in his fifties or sixties with gastric cancer.

In its sample, this clone was seen once. This rearrangement joins TRBV14 to TRBJ2-1; D is unclear. Trimming removed 1 base from V and 6 bases from J, with 7 bases in between. The germline V gene has CDR1 SGHDN and CDR2 FVKESK. This CDR3 has 13 amino acids. Here the CDR3 reads CASSQVRGNEQFF. As DNA, the CDR3 is TGTGCCAGCAGCCAAGTACGAGGCAATGAGCAGTTCTTC.

This chain uses TRBV6-1 with TRBJ2-7; D perhaps matches TRBD1 (5 bases). V gave up 1 base and J gave up 2 bases, with 9 bases separating them. CDR1 and CDR2 from the germline V gene are MNHNS and SASEGT. The CDR3 loop spans 14 amino acids. Here the CDR3 DNA reads TGTGCCAGCAGTGAAGTGGGGCACCCCTACGAGCAGTACGTC. This translates into CASSEVGHPYEQYV.

J is TRBJ2-3 and V is TRBV9; weak D call: TRBD1 (6 bases). This CDR3 is 12 amino acids long. The V gene's germline CDR1 is SGDLS and CDR2 YYNGEE. V was clipped by 4 bases and J by 6 bases, with 9 bases between them. CDR3 sequence reads: CASSPQGDTQYF. CDR3 nucleotides: TGTGCCAGCAGCCCCCAGGGGGATACGCAGTATTTT.

The rearrangement uses TRBV6-6 and TRBJ1-5, with TRBD1 as a possible D gene (6 bases). V was shortened by 2 bases and J by 3 bases, with 11 bases between the two germline ends. The CDR3 has 15 residues. Germline V gives CDR1 MNHNY, CDR2 SVGAGI (reference sequence). DNA for the CDR3: TGTGCCAGCAGTTACCCACAGGGTAACAATCAGCCCCAGCATTTT. It encodes CASSYPQGNNQPQHF.

The rearrangement uses TRBV19 and TRBJ2-3; no clear D. The CDR3 sequence is 14 residues long. CDR1 and CDR2 (germline): LNHDA, SQIVND (reference sequence). V was clipped by 7 bases and J by 0 bases, with 11 bases between them. DNA for the CDR3: TGTGCCAGTAATAAGCCCAGTAGCACAGATACGCAGTATTTT. Translating it yields CASNKPSSTDTQYF.

This chain joins TRBV4-1 and TRBJ1-2, with 9 bases matching TRBD1. Germline lookup yields CDR1 MGHRA and CDR2 YSYEKL. CDR3 length equals 14 residues. V lost 5 bases to trimming and J lost 4 bases; unmatched junction nucleotides: 5. This CDR3 reads CASSGTGRGYGYTF. CDR3 in DNA: TGCGCCAGCAGCGGGACAGGGAGGGGCTATGGCTACACCTTC.

A few counts support this clone. The chain has TRBV11-2 and TRBJ2-3; 8 positions agree with TRBD2. The CDR3 is 16 residues long. Unmatched junction bases numbered 5, after V lost 1 base and J lost 2 bases. Per germline, CDR1 SGHAT and CDR2 FQNNGV. CDR3 loop: CASSLGAGGPTDTQYF. In DNA, the CDR3 is TGTGCCAGCAGCTTAGGGGCGGGGGGCCCCACAGATACGCAGTATTTT.

This clone has a handful of counts. J is TRBJ2-1 and V is TRBV4-1; TRBD2 matches at 11 bases. V shed 0 bases and J 14 bases; nucleotides not matched to a gene: 9. The length of the CDR3 is 15 residues. Looked up from germline, CDR1 is MGHRA and CDR2 is YSYEKL. The CDR3 DNA sequence: TGCGCCAGCAGCCAAGAGCATGGTAGCGGGGGGGCAAAGTTCTTC. It yields the protein CASSQEHGSGGAKFF.

This clone was picked up one time. This chain uses TRBV27 with TRBJ2-1; the match to TRBD1 covers 7 bases. The CDR3 spans 12 residues. Per germline, CDR1 MNHEY and CDR2 SMNVEV (reference sequence). V shed 8 bases and J 7 bases; nucleotides not matched to a gene: 5. The DNA for the CDR3 is TGTGCCAGCGGGTCGACAGGGAATGAGCAGTTCTTC. Its translation: CASGSTGNEQFF.

This chain links TRBV4-1 with TRBJ1-3; no reliable D call. Germline V gene data show CDR1 as MGHRA and CDR2 as YSYEKL. The CDR3 totals 16 residues. V lost 2 bases, J lost 0 bases, and 11 bases lay in between. The CDR3 bases are TGCGCCAGCAGCCAACGTTGGGCAGACTCTGGAAACACCATATATTTT. Translation: CASSQRWADSGNTIYF.

The rearrangement links TRBV15 to TRBJ2-3; 10 bases match TRBD2. The V gene's germline CDR1 is LNHNV and CDR2 YYDKDF (reference sequence). V was clipped by 0 bases and J by 6 bases; unmatched bases: 6. The CDR3 is 16 residues long. DNA of the CDR3: TGTGCCACCAGCAGAGAGAGCGGGGGGGGAAAGGATACGCAGTATTTT. Amino acid sequence: CATSRESGGGKDTQYF.

This clone was seen a single time. V usage is TRBV11-2 and J usage is TRBJ2-2; D is unresolved. Per germline, CDR1 SGHAT and CDR2 FQNNGV. The CDR3 loop spans 15 amino acids. The V end was cut by 1 base, the J end by 5 bases, with 11 bases between. The CDR3 here is CASSLGHFSTGELFF. CDR3 DNA: TGTGCCAGCAGCTTAGGGCACTTTAGTACCGGGGAGCTGTTTTTT.

This clone was counted only a few times. The J gene is TRBJ1-2, the V gene TRBV10-2; possible D gene TRBD1, 6 bases. Germline CDR1 and CDR2: WSHSY and SAAADI. V was clipped by 6 bases and J by 5 bases, with 13 bases between them. This CDR3 region has 13 residues. For the CDR3, the DNA is TGCGCCAGCAGACCCGGACAGACGTATGGCTACACCTTC. It is translated as CASRPGQTYGYTF.

This clone is a singleton in its sample. The genes are TRBV2 and TRBJ2-1; 10 bases fit TRBD1. V trimming: 9 bases; J trimming: 6 bases; junction bases outside the gene matches: 8. This CDR3 is 14 amino acids long. CDR1 and CDR2 (germline): SNHLY, FYNNEI. CDR3 coding DNA: TGTGCCAGAGAAGCCGGACAGGGGGTCAATGAGCAGTTCTTC. It codes for CAREAGQGVNEQFF.

The V gene is TRBV5-1, the J gene TRBJ1-6; TRBD1 aligns across 10 bases. Germline V CDR1 and CDR2: SGHRS, YFSETQ. This CDR3 spans 14 amino acids. V shed 3 bases and J 11 bases; nucleotides not matched to a gene: 5. The CDR3 reads CASSSGQGEAPLHF. The CDR3 coding sequence is TGCGCCAGCAGCTCAGGACAGGGGGAAGCACCCCTCCACTTT.

This clone is a singleton in its sample. V gene TRBV7-9 combines with J gene TRBJ2-3; 7 nucleotides align to TRBD2. Germline CDR1 is SEHNR and CDR2 is FQNEAQ (reference sequence). The CDR3 is 16 amino acids. Trimming at V came to 4 bases and at J to 4 bases, leaving 11 bases not matched to a gene. The CDR3 loop is CASSYVAGVESDTQYF. For the CDR3, the DNA is TGTGCCAGCAGCTACGTCGCGGGGGTCGAATCAGATACGCAGTATTTT.

The chain employs TRBV6-5 and TRBJ2-2; D gene unclear. The CDR3 consists of 11 residues. Trimming pared 7 bases from V and 5 bases from J, leaving 5 bases between. Per germline, CDR1 MNHEY and CDR2 SVGAGI. The CDR3 DNA sequence: TGTGCCAGCACCGGGACCGGGGAGCTGTTTTTT. It codes for CASTGTGELFF.

The CDR3 bases are TGTGCCAGCAGTTGGCTAGCGGGGGCGGGAGAGACCCAGTACTTC. It encodes CASSWLAGAGETQYF. V and J are TRBV27 and TRBJ2-5; 10 bases fit TRBD2. Looked up from germline, CDR1 is MNHEY and CDR2 is SMNVEV (reference sequence). J lost 4 bases, V lost 4 bases, and 6 bases had no gene match. The CDR3 covers 15 residues.

This clone was seen once. The V call is TRBV30, the J call TRBJ1-6, with D uncertain. This CDR3 has 16 amino acids. Germline loops: CDR1 GTSNPN, CDR2 SVGIG (reference sequence). V lost 3 bases to trimming and J lost 0 bases, with 12 bases between them. The CDR3: CAWRAGFRSYNSPLHF. DNA for the CDR3: TGTGCCTGGAGGGCGGGCTTCCGCTCCTATAATTCACCCCTCCACTTT.

The chain recombines TRBV27 with TRBJ2-2; 7 bases map to TRBD2. J was trimmed by 1 base and V by 8 bases; bases with no gene match: 7. CDR3 size: 15 residues. CDR1 and CDR2 from the germline V gene are MNHEY and SMNVEV (reference sequence). CDR3 loop: CASGELAKNTGELFF. The CDR3 nucleotides are TGTGCCAGCGGAGAACTAGCGAAGAACACCGGGGAGCTGTTTTTT.

This chain connects TRBV2 to TRBJ1-1, with D uncertain. The CDR3 runs to 11 residues. V was trimmed by 8 bases and J by 1 base, leaving 5 bases between them. Germline lookup yields CDR1 SNHLY and CDR2 FYNNEI. The CDR3 bases are TGTGCCAGCTTGGAGAACACTGAAGCTTTCTTT. Translating gives CASLENTEAFF. The entire variable domain, with the rest obtained from reference TRBV2 and TRBJ1-1, is as follows: EPEVTQTPSHQVTQMGQEVILRCVPISNHLYFYWYRQILGQKVEFLVSFYNNEISEKSEIFDDQFSVERPDGSNFTLKIRSTKLEDSAMYFCASLENTEAFFGQGTRLTVV.

The J gene is TRBJ2-3, the V gene TRBV7-6, with 7 bases fitting TRBD2. The germline gives CDR1 SGHVS, CDR2 FNYEAQ. This CDR3 has 17 amino acids. V was clipped by 2 bases and J by 0 bases; unmatched bases: 8. CDR3 DNA: TGTGCCAGCAGCTTACGAGGGACTACCACTAGCACAGATACGCAGTATTTT. Translated: CASSLRGTTTSTDTQYF.

In nucleotides, the CDR3 is TGTGCCAGCAGCTTACTAACAGGAGCCTCACCCCTCCACTTT. It codes for CASSLLTGASPLHF. The rearrangement links TRBV7-2 to TRBJ1-6, with a possible D match to TRBD1 (5 bases). The CDR3 totals 14 residues. The germline V and J ends were trimmed by 2 bases and 10 bases, with 12 bases remaining between them. Looked up from germline, CDR1 is SGHTA and CDR2 is FQGNSA.

The chain carries TRBV6-1 and TRBJ2-3; D unclear. V shed 6 bases and J shed 0 bases, with 13 bases lying between them. This CDR3 comprises 15 residues. Germline CDR1 is MNHNS and CDR2 is SASEGT. CDR3 coding DNA: TGTGCCAGCAGAGCCTTTTCGACTAGCACAGATACGCAGTATTTT. This gives the protein CASRAFSTSTDTQYF.

V is TRBV2 and J is TRBJ2-7, with no clear D. The CDR3 has 12 amino acids. V was clipped by 4 bases and J by 6 bases, with 10 bases between them. The V gene's germline CDR1 is SNHLY and CDR2 FYNNEI. Written as DNA, the CDR3 is TGTGCCAGCAGTGTAGGCGCTCGCGAGCAGTACGTC. Amino acids: CASSVGAREQYV.

This chain connects TRBV10-3 to TRBJ1-6; TRBD1 matches 8 bases. The V gene end was trimmed by 5 bases and the J gene end by 6 bases; junction bases not matched to a gene: 6. Germline V CDR1 and CDR2: ENHRY, SYGVKD. This CDR3 is 15 amino acids long. The CDR3 coding sequence is TGTGCCATCAGTCCGACAGGGGAGGGTAATTCACCCCTCCACTTT. This codes for CAISPTGEGNSPLHF.